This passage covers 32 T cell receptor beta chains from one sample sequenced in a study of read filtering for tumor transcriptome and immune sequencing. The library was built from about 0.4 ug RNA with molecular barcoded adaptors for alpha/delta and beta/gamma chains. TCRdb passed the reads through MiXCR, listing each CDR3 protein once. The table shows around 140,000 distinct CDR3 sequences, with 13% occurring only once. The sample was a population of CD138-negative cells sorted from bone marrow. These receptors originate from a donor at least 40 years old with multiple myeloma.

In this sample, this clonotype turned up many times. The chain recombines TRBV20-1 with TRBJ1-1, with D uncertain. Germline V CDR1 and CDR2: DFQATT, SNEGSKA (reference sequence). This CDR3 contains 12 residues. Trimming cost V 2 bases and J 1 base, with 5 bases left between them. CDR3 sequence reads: CSARWQNTEAFF. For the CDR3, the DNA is TGCAGTGCTAGATGGCAGAACACTGAAGCTTTCTTT.

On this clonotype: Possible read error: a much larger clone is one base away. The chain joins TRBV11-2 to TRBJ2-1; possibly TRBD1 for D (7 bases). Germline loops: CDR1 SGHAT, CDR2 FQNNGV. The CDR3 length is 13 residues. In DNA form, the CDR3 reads TGTGCCAGCGGCTTAGGGGGGACAGAAGAGCAGTTCTTC. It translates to CASGLGGTEEQFF.

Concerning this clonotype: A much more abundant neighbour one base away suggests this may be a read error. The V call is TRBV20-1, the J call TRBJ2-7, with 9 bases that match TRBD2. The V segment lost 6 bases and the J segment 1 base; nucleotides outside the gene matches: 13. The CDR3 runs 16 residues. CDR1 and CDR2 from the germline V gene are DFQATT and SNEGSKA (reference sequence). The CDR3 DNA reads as TGCAGTGCAGATCGACTAGCGGCGGATTCGTCCTACGAGCAGTACTTC. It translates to CSADRLAADSSYEQYF.

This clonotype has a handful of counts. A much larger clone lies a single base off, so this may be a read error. The CDR3 region has the DNA TGTGCCAGCAGTTACCATGAGCAGTTCTTC. As protein: CASSYHEQFF. This chain joins TRBV12-3 or TRBV12-4 and TRBJ2-1; D gene uncertain. This CDR3 is built from 10 residues. The V end lost 4 bases, the J end lost 8 bases, and 3 bases lay between the germline ends.

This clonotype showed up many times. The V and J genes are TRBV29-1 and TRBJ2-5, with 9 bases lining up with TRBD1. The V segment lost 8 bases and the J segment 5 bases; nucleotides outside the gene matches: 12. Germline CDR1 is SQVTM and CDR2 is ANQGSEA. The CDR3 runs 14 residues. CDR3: CSSPAGTGRETQYF. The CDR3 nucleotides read TGCAGCTCCCCCGCCGGGACAGGGCGGGAGACCCAGTACTTC. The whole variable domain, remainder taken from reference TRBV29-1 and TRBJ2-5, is SAVISQKPSRDICQRGTSLTIQCQVDSQVTMMFWYRQQPGQSLTLIATANQGSEATYESGFVIDKFPISRPNLTFSTLTVSNMSPEDSSIYLCSSPAGTGRETQYFGPGTRLLVL.

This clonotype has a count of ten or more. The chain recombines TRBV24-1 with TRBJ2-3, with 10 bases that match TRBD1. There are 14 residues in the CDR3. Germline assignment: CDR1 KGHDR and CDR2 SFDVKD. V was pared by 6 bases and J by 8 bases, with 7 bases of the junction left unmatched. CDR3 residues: CATSPGQGLGTQYF. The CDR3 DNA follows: TGTGCCACCAGTCCGGGACAGGGGTTAGGTACGCAGTATTTT.

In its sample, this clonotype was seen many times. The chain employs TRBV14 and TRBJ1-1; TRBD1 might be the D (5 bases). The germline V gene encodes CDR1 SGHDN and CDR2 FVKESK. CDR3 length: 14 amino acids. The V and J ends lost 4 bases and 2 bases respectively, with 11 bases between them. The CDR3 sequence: CASSPRQLNTEAFF. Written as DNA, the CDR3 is TGTGCCAGCAGCCCCCGACAGCTTAACACTGAAGCTTTCTTT.

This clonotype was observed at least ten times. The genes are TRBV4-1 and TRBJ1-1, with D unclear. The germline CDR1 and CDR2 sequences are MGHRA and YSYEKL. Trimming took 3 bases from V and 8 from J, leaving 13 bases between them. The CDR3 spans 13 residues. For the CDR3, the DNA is TGCGCCAGCAGCCAGGCGGGCCGGCAGGAAGCTTTCTTT. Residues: CASSQAGRQEAFF.

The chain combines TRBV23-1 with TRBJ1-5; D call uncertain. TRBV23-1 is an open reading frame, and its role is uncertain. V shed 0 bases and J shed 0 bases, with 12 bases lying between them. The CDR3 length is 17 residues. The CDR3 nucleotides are TGCGCCAGCAGTCAATCGTGCACCGACCATAGCAATCAGCCCCAGCATTTT. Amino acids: CASSQSCTDHSNQPQHF.

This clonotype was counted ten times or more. DNA of the CDR3: TGCAGCGTTGCCCCCGGACAGAGCTCCTACAATGAGCAGTTCTTC. This codes for CSVAPGQSSYNEQFF. This chain links TRBV29-1 with TRBJ2-1, with D perhaps TRBD1 (6 bases). The CDR3 consists of 15 residues. Germline V gene data show CDR1 as SQVTM and CDR2 as ANQGSEA. V was cut by 4 bases and J by 0 bases, with 13 bases left in between.

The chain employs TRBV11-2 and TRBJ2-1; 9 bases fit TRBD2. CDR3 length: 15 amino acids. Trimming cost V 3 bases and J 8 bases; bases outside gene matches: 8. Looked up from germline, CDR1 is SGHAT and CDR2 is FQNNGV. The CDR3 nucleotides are TGTGCCAGCAGCTTCCCTAGCGGGATAATCTATGAGCAGTTCTTC. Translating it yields CASSFPSGIIYEQFF.

The CDR3: CASSSTGGRNGYTF. The CDR3 coding sequence is TGTGCCAGCAGCTCGACAGGGGGCCGAAATGGCTACACCTTC. V and J are TRBV7-3 and TRBJ1-2; 10 bases match TRBD1. There are 14 residues in the CDR3. The V gene end was trimmed by 4 bases and the J gene end by 6 bases; junction bases not matched to a gene: 5. Germline V gene lookup returns CDR1 SGHTA and CDR2 FQGTGA.

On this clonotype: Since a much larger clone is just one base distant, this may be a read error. The CDR3 here is CASRGGWDTYERYF. In nucleotides, the CDR3 is TGTGCCAGCAGGGGAGGGTGGGACACCTACGAGCGGTACTTC. The genes are TRBV12-3 or TRBV12-4 and TRBJ2-7; TRBD2 might be the D (7 bases). The CDR3 spans 14 residues.

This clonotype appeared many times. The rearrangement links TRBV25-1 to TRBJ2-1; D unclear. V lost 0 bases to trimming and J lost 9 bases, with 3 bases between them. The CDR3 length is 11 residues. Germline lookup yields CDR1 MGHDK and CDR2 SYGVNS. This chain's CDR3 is CASSEYPEQFF. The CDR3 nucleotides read TGTGCCAGCAGTGAATATCCTGAGCAGTTCTTC.

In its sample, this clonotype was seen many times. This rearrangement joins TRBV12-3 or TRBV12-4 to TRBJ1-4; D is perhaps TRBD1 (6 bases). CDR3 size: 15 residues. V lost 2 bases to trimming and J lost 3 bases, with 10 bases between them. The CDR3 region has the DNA TGTGCCAGCAGTTTACAGGGGCGGGCTAATGAAAAACTGTTTTTT. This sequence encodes CASSLQGRANEKLFF.

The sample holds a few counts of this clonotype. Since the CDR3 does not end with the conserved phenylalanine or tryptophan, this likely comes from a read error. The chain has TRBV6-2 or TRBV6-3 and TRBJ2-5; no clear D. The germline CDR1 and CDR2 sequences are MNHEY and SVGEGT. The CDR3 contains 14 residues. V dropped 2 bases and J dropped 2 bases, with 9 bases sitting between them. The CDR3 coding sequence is TGTGCCAGCAGTTACCGACAAGAACAAGAGACCCAGTACCTC. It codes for CASSYRQEQETQYL.

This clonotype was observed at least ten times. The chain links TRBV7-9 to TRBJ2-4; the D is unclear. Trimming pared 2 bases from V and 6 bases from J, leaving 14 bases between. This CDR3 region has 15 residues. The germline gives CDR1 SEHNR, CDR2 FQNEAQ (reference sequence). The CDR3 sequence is CASSLLNPRGNIQYF. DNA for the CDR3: TGTGCCAGCAGCTTATTAAATCCTAGAGGAAACATTCAGTACTTC. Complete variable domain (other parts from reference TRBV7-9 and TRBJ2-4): DTGVSQNPRHKITKRGQNVTFRCDPISEHNRLYWYRQTLGQGPEFLTYFQNEAQLEKSRLLSDRFSAERPKGSFSTLEIQRTEQGDSAMYLCASSLLNPRGNIQYFGAGTRLSVL.

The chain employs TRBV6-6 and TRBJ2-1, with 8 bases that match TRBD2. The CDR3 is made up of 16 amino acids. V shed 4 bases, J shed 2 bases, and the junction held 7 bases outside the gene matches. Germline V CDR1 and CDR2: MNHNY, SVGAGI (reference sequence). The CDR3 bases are TGTGCCAGCAGTTTCCGACTAGCGAGGACCTACAATGAGCAGTTCTTC. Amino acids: CASSFRLARTYNEQFF.

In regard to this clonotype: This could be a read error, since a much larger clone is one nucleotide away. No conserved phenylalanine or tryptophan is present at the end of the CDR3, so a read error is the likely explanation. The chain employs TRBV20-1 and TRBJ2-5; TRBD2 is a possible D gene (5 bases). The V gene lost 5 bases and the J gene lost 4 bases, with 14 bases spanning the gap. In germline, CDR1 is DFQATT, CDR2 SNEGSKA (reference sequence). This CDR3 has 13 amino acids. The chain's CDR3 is CSAQRLDGETQYL. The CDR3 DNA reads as TGCAGTGCTCAGCGGCTTGACGGAGAGACCCAGTACCTC.

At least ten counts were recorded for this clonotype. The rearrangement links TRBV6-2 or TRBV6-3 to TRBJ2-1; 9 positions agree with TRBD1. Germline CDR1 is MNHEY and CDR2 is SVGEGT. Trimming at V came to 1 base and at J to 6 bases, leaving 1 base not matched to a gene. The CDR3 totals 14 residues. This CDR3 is CASSYYRGLNEQFF. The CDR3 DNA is TGTGCCAGCAGTTACTACAGGGGGCTCAATGAGCAGTTCTTC.

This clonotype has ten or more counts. CDR3 loop: CASSPQRNREGHEQYF. CDR3 DNA: TGTGCCAGCAGCCCACAGAGGAACAGGGAAGGGCACGAGCAGTACTTC. The rearrangement uses TRBV6-5 and TRBJ2-7; D is possibly TRBD1 (6 bases). Germline CDR1 is MNHEY and CDR2 is SVGAGI. The length of the CDR3 is 16 residues. Trimming stripped 6 bases from V and 5 bases from J, with 23 bases between.

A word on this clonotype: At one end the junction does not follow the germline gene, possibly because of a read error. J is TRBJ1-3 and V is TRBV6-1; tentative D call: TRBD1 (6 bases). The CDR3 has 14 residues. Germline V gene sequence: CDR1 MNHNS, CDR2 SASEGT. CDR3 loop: CASSSGGSGKTIYF. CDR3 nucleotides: TGTGCCAGCAGTTCCGGGGGCTCTGGAAAAACCATATATTTT.

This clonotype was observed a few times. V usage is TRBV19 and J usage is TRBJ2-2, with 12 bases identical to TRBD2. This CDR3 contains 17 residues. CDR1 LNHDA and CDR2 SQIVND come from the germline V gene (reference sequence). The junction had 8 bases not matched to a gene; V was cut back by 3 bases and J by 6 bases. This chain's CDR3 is CASSIGLAGLRAGELFF. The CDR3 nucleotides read TGTGCCAGTAGTATTGGACTAGCGGGATTACGGGCCGGGGAGCTGTTTTTT.

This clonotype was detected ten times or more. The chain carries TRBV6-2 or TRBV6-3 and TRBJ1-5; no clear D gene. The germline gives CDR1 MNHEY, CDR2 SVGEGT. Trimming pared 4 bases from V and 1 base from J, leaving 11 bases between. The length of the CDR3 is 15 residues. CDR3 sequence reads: CASSSMLGSNQPQHF. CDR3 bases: TGTGCCAGCAGTTCCATGCTGGGGAGCAATCAGCCCCAGCATTTT.

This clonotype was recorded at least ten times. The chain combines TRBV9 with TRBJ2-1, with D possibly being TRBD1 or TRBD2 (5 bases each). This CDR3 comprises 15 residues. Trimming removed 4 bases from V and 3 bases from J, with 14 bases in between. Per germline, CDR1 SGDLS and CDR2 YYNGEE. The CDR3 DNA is TGTGCCAGCAGCTACGAATGGGGGAACTACAATGAGCAGTTCTTC. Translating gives CASSYEWGNYNEQFF.

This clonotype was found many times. The CDR3 spells CANLLREGTGELFF. The CDR3 nucleotides are TGCGCCAACCTTTTGAGGGAGGGGACCGGGGAGCTGTTTTTT. The rearrangement joins TRBV10-2 to TRBJ2-2; TRBD2 matches at 7 bases. CDR1 WSHSY and CDR2 SAAADI come from the germline V gene. CDR3 length: 14 residues. The junction had 10 bases not matched to a gene; V was cut back by 10 bases and J by 5 bases.

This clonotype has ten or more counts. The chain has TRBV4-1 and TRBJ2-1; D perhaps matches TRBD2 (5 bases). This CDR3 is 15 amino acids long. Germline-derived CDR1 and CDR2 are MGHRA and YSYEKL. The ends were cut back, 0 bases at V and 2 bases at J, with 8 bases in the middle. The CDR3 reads CASSQEWGAYNEQFF. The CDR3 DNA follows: TGCGCCAGCAGCCAAGAGTGGGGAGCCTACAATGAGCAGTTCTTC.

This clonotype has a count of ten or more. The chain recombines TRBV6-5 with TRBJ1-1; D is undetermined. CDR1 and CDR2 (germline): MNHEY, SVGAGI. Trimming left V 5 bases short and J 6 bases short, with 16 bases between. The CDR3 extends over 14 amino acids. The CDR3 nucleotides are TGTGCCAGCAGTCCCCGGCCGGCGCGGGCTGAAGCTTTCTTT. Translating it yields CASSPRPARAEAFF.

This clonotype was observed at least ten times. CDR3 in DNA: TGTGCCAGCAGCTTAAGTACGGGGGAGGGGGCTTTCTTT. It encodes CASSLSTGEGAFF. The chain recombines TRBV7-3 with TRBJ1-1; perhaps TRBD1 as D (5 bases). Trimming shortened V by 1 base and J by 11 bases, and 14 bases separated the two germline ends. The germline V gene encodes CDR1 SGHTA and CDR2 FQGTGA. There are 13 residues in the CDR3.

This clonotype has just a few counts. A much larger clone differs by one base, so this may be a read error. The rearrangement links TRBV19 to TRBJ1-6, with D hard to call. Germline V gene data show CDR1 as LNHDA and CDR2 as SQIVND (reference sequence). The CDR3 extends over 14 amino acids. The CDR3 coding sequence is TGTTCCAGTAGTATTACCAGCCAGGATTCACCCCTCCACTTT. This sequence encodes CSSSITSQDSPLHF.

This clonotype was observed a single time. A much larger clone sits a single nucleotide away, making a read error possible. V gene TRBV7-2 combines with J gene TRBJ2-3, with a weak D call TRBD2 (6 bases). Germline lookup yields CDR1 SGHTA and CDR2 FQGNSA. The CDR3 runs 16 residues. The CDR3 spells CASSRGRGGSTDRQYF. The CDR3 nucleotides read TGTGCCAGCAGCCGGGGCCGGGGAGGTAGCACAGATAGGCAGTATTTT.

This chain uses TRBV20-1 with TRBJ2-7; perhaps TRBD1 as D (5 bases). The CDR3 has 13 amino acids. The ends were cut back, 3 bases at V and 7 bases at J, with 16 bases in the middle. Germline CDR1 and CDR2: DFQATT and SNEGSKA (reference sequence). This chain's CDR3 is CSASVVQGWEQYF. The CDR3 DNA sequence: TGCAGTGCTAGTGTCGTCCAGGGTTGGGAGCAGTACTTC.